What follows describes a single T cell receptor beta chain. The antigen is unknown. This entry comes from a study of cytomegalovirus exposure and HLA in healthy donors. General study findings and limits: The authors considered a cluster of highly shared sequence variants likely to be a sequencing artifact.

Trimming stripped 4 bases from V and 3 bases from J, with 11 bases between. This CDR3 contains 13 residues. Germline CDR1 is SGHRS and CDR2 is YFSETQ. Amplification used 60 Vbeta primers and 13 Jbeta primers. TCRdb's table, derived via immunoSEQ multiplex PCR, lists solely in-frame clones and lacks some. In the table there are roughly 160,000 clones, roughly 80% of which are singletons. Sequencing was carried out using PBMCs. The clonotype was recovered from a male donor in good health and CMV-seronegative. The chain carries TRBV5-1 and TRBJ2-7; possible D gene TRBD2, 5 bases. CDR3 region: CASSKRAGYEQYF. CDR3 bases: TGCGCCAGCAGCAAGAGGGCTGGCTACGAGCAGTACTTC.